Below, one T cell receptor (beta chain) is given with its context. TCRdb's table, derived via immunoSEQ multiplex PCR, lists solely in-frame clones and lacks some. The sample contains 120,000 to 150,000 clones, around 82% of which appear only once. The data were taken from a study of blood T cell repertoires in COVID-19. The wider study: Donors in the United States, Italy and Spain gave samples during acute or convalescent COVID-19.

Trimming removed 6 bases from V and 3 bases from J, with 11 bases in between. Germline V lookup: CDR1 LGHDT, CDR2 YNNKEL (reference sequence). The CDR3 runs 13 residues. The chain joins TRBV3-1 (or the pseudogene TRBV3-2) to TRBJ2-5; the D gene is possibly TRBD2 (5 bases). This clonotype was obtained from a man aged 55 to 70 with active or convalescent COVID-19. Sequencing input: peripheral blood. The CDR3 coding sequence is TGTGCCAGCAGAAGCGGAGTCAAAGAGACCCAGTACTTC. This translates into CASRSGVKETQYF.